The 26 T cell receptor beta chains listed next were all sequenced from one sample in a study of blood T cell repertoires in COVID-19. Some clones are missing from TCRdb's copy, which holds only in-frame ones; the method was immunoSEQ multiplex PCR. The repertoire holds a few hundred thousand clones, over 75% seen once, with around 13% in the top ten. Specimen: peripheral blood. Receptors were obtained from a woman aged 60-70 years with acute or convalescent COVID-19.

The sample holds one count of this clone. CDR3 sequence (DNA): TGTGCCAGCAGCAGGACAGCAGATACGCAGTATTTT. Its translation: CASSRTADTQYF. The gene calls are TRBV28 and TRBJ2-3, with D possibly matching TRBD1 (6 bases). The CDR3 has 12 residues. V gave up 6 bases and J gave up 4 bases, with 8 bases separating them. Germline-derived CDR1 and CDR2 are MDHEN and SYDVKM.

This clone was seen only once. V gene TRBV6-2 or TRBV6-3 combines with J gene TRBJ2-1; D is uncertain. CDR3 length equals 14 residues. Per the germline V gene, CDR1 is MNHEY and CDR2 is SVGEGT. Trimming shortened V by 5 bases and J by 5 bases, and 13 bases separated the two germline ends. Written as DNA, the CDR3 is TGTGCCAGCAGTCTCTTACCGCGTGACAATGAGCAGTTCTTC. This gives the protein CASSLLPRDNEQFF.

This clone appeared once. This sequence joins TRBV20-1 and TRBJ1-1; D ambiguous. This CDR3 spans 11 amino acids. Trimming cost V 6 bases and J 1 base, with 6 bases left between them. Per the germline V gene, CDR1 is DFQATT and CDR2 is SNEGSKA (reference sequence). The CDR3 loop is CSANKNTEAFF. The CDR3 nucleotides read TGCAGTGCCAACAAGAACACTGAAGCTTTCTTT.

The rearrangement uses TRBV18 and TRBJ1-4; no clear D. Trimming left V 0 bases short and J 8 bases short, with 10 bases between. CDR3 length equals 14 residues. Per the germline V gene, CDR1 is KGHSH and CDR2 is LQKENI. CDR3 region: CASSPPENGEKLFF. CDR3 nucleotides: TGTGCCAGCTCACCACCGGAGAACGGGGAAAAACTGTTTTTT.

The V gene is TRBV28, the J gene TRBJ1-2; 9 bases are a match to TRBD1. CDR3 length: 15 residues. Per germline, CDR1 MDHEN and CDR2 SYDVKM. With V trimmed by 6 bases and J by 4 bases, 9 bases remained unmatched. In nucleotides, the CDR3 is TGTGCCAGCAGCTTACAGGGGGCGCGGGTCTATGGCTACACCTTC. Protein sequence: CASSLQGARVYGYTF.

V is TRBV6-5 and J is TRBJ1-2, with 12 bases that match TRBD1. CDR1 MNHEY and CDR2 SVGAGI come from the germline V gene. This CDR3 is 13 amino acids long. The V gene end was trimmed by 6 bases and the J gene end by 6 bases; junction bases not matched to a gene: 2. This chain's CDR3 is CASRGQGAHGYTF. CDR3 nucleotide sequence: TGTGCCAGCAGGGGACAGGGGGCGCATGGCTACACCTTC.

This chain links TRBV18 with TRBJ2-1; no reliable D call. V lost 3 bases to trimming and J lost 8 bases, with 14 bases between them. The germline V gene encodes CDR1 KGHSH and CDR2 LQKENI. The CDR3 is 14 residues long. This CDR3 is CASSPIPRGDEQFF. In DNA form, the CDR3 reads TGTGCCAGCTCACCTATCCCGAGAGGCGATGAGCAGTTCTTC.

The chain uses TRBV28 and TRBJ2-5, with a possible D match to TRBD2 (5 bases). V was cut by 6 bases and J by 0 bases, with 17 bases left in between. Germline CDR1 reads MDHEN; CDR2 reads SYDVKM. The CDR3 totals 16 residues. CDR3 DNA: TGTGCCAGCAGCCTCAGGCAAGGCGGGTACCAAGAGACCCAGTACTTC. It codes for CASSLRQGGYQETQYF.

The V call is TRBV5-1, the J call TRBJ2-6; tentatively, D is TRBD1 (6 bases). V dropped 3 bases and J dropped 0 bases, with 7 bases sitting between them. This CDR3 contains 15 residues. Germline V gene sequence: CDR1 SGHRS, CDR2 YFSETQ. In DNA, the CDR3 is TGCGCCAGCAGCTGGACAGCCTCTGGGGCCAACGTCCTGACTTTC. Encoded protein: CASSWTASGANVLTF.

CDR3 amino acids: CATLRRTEGPDGAQHF. The CDR3 nucleotides are TGTGCCACCTTAAGACGGACAGAGGGGCCTGATGGGGCCCAGCATTTT. V usage is TRBV6-4 and J usage is TRBJ1-5; tentative D call: TRBD1 (6 bases). The germline CDR1 and CDR2 sequences are MRHNA and SNTAGT. Deletions cut 10 bases from V and 11 bases from J, with 30 bases between. The CDR3 covers 16 residues.

J is TRBJ1-1 and V is TRBV6-1; weak D call: TRBD1 (6 bases). This CDR3 comprises 15 residues. Trimming shortened V by 2 bases and J by 0 bases, and 10 bases separated the two germline ends. Germline assignment: CDR1 MNHNS and CDR2 SASEGT. The CDR3 bases are TGTGCCAGCAGTGAAAGACAGGCCTTGAACACTGAAGCTTTCTTT. Translating it yields CASSERQALNTEAFF.

The V call is TRBV24-1, the J call TRBJ1-1; 7 bases line up with TRBD1. V lost 9 bases and J lost 0; bases outside the gene matches: 6. The CDR3 runs 14 residues. Germline V lookup: CDR1 KGHDR, CDR2 SFDVKD. CDR3 in DNA: TGTGCCACCGGAGGGACAGACTTGAACACTGAAGCTTTCTTT. Protein: CATGGTDLNTEAFF.

V usage is TRBV18 and J usage is TRBJ1-1, with TRBD1 as a possible D gene (5 bases). The CDR3 runs to 15 residues. Germline CDR1 KGHSH, CDR2 LQKENI. V gave up 3 bases and J gave up 1 base, with 12 bases separating them. The CDR3 spells CASSPQGQRNTEAFF. The CDR3 DNA is TGTGCCAGCTCACCCCAGGGCCAGAGGAACACTGAAGCTTTCTTT.

V gene TRBV2 combines with J gene TRBJ1-3, with D possibly being TRBD1 (5 bases). CDR1 is SNHLY, CDR2 FYNNEI, per germline. V lost 4 bases and J lost 2, with 12 bases in between. The CDR3 sequence is 15 residues long. CDR3 in amino acids: CASSVTAGTGNTIYF. The CDR3 DNA reads as TGTGCCAGCAGTGTAACGGCAGGGACTGGAAACACCATATATTTT.

The chain has TRBV19 and TRBJ2-1; the D is unclear. Germline V lookup: CDR1 LNHDA, CDR2 SQIVND (reference sequence). The CDR3 is 13 residues long. V dropped 8 bases and J dropped 4 bases, with 12 bases sitting between them. The CDR3 loop reads CASSLYGYNEQFF. The CDR3 nucleotides are TGTGCCAGTTCACTATACGGTTACAATGAGCAGTTCTTC.

The rearrangement links TRBV19 to TRBJ2-7, with D maybe TRBD2 (5 bases). Trimming pared 9 bases from V and 4 bases from J, leaving 13 bases between. Germline V lookup: CDR1 LNHDA, CDR2 SQIVND (reference sequence). This CDR3 is 12 amino acids long. The CDR3 sequence: CASSPEGYEQYF. In DNA, the CDR3 is TGTGCCAGCTCCCCCGAGGGTTACGAGCAGTACTTC.

The V call is TRBV5-1, the J call TRBJ2-7, with D possibly matching TRBD1 (6 bases). Germline CDR1 is SGHRS and CDR2 is YFSETQ. There are 14 residues in the CDR3. The V and J ends lost 4 bases and 3 bases respectively, with 14 bases between them. In DNA, the CDR3 is TGCGCCAGCAGCGCCCGGGACACGGGCTACGAGCAGTACTTC. This encodes CASSARDTGYEQYF.

The gene calls are TRBV29-1 and TRBJ1-2, with TRBD1 identical over 8 bases. CDR1 is SQVTM, CDR2 ANQGSEA, per germline. After removal of 1 base from V and 8 bases from J, the junction contained 3 bases not matched to a gene. The CDR3 has 12 residues. The CDR3 loop is CSVEGGDRGYTF. The CDR3 region has the DNA TGCAGCGTTGAAGGGGGGGACAGGGGCTACACCTTC.

This clone occurred once. The CDR3 sequence is CASSLGHSDNYGYTF. For the CDR3, the DNA is TGCGCCAGCAGCTTGGGGCACAGTGATAACTATGGCTACACCTTC. The rearrangement uses TRBV5-1 and TRBJ1-2; D not certain. The CDR3 spans 15 residues. Germline loops: CDR1 SGHRS, CDR2 YFSETQ. Trimming left V 0 bases short and J 1 base short, with 10 bases between.

This chain connects TRBV6-5 to TRBJ1-6; possible D gene TRBD1, 6 bases. Trimming left V 6 bases short and J 6 bases short, with 15 bases between. The CDR3 is 15 amino acids. Germline V gives CDR1 MNHEY, CDR2 SVGAGI. The CDR3 DNA is TGTGCCAGCAGGGCTGCAGGGGCGCGTAATTCACCCCTCCACTTT. It translates to CASRAAGARNSPLHF.

The V and J genes are TRBV27 and TRBJ2-5; 7 nucleotides line up with TRBD2. V shed 5 bases, J shed 0 bases, and the junction held 3 bases outside the gene matches. The germline V gene has CDR1 MNHEY and CDR2 SMNVEV (reference sequence). CDR3 size: 14 residues. Here the CDR3 reads CASSQLAYQETQYF. The CDR3 DNA sequence: TGTGCCAGCAGTCAACTAGCGTACCAAGAGACCCAGTACTTC.

The chain carries TRBV7-8 and TRBJ2-1, with D tentatively TRBD2 (5 bases). V shed 8 bases and J shed 7 bases, with 18 bases lying between them. This CDR3 comprises 14 residues. CDR1 is SGHVS and CDR2 is FQNEAQ in the germline V gene. The DNA for the CDR3 is TGTGCCAGCCACGTTGGTGGGAGTAAAAATGAGCAGTTCTTC. Amino acids: CASHVGGSKNEQFF.

The V and J genes are TRBV11-2 and TRBJ1-2, with D perhaps TRBD1 (6 bases). The CDR3 has 12 amino acids. CDR1 is SGHAT, CDR2 FQNNGV, per germline. V dropped 6 bases and J dropped 6 bases, with 11 bases sitting between them. The CDR3 protein is CASRQGSHGYTF. The CDR3 DNA follows: TGTGCCAGCAGACAGGGTTCACATGGCTACACCTTC.

This clone is categorized as medium-sized (0.01 to 0.1%). The V and J genes are TRBV5-1 and TRBJ1-2; no firm D call. V was clipped by 3 bases and J by 1 base, with 13 bases between them. Germline V gene data show CDR1 as SGHRS and CDR2 as YFSETQ. The CDR3 extends over 15 amino acids. CDR3 bases: TGCGCCAGCAGCTCTTCCCCCACAGTTAACTATGGCTACACCTTC. This translates into CASSSSPTVNYGYTF.

V and J are TRBV5-1 and TRBJ2-7; D uncertain. This CDR3 region has 13 residues. Germline V gene data show CDR1 as SGHRS and CDR2 as YFSETQ. Deletions cut 4 bases from V and 4 bases from J, with 12 bases between. CDR3 residues: CASSTQTSYEQYF. CDR3 in DNA: TGCGCCAGCAGCACCCAGACTTCTTACGAGCAGTACTTC.

This chain joins TRBV7-2 and TRBJ2-3; 12 nucleotides line up with TRBD2. Germline V gene sequence: CDR1 SGHTA, CDR2 FQGNSA. The ends lost 2 bases at V and 4 bases at J; junction bases unmatched: 7. This CDR3 has 17 residues. CDR3 nucleotide sequence: TGTGCCAGCAGCTTACTAGCGGGGGGGCCAAAGTCAGATACGCAGTATTTT. It translates to CASSLLAGGPKSDTQYF. Filled out from reference TRBV7-2 and TRBJ2-3, the complete variable domain reads GAGVSQSPSNKVTEKGKDVELRCDPISGHTALYWYRQSLGQGLEFLIYFQGNSAPDKSGLPSDRFSAERTGGSVSTLTIQRTQQEDSAVYLCASSLLAGGPKSDTQYFGPGTRLTVL.